This passage covers 2 T cell receptor beta chains from one sample sequenced in a study of blood T cell repertoires in COVID-19. The method was immunoSEQ multiplex PCR; TCRdb's version includes in-frame clones alone and lacks a portion of them. In the table there are about 130,000 clones, roughly two thirds of which are singletons. The sequenced sample was peripheral blood. The source of these receptors is a woman in her sixties or seventies with acute or convalescent COVID-19.

This clone was seen just once. The J gene is TRBJ1-2, the V gene TRBV19; D is uncertain. The CDR3 sequence is 15 residues long. V was cut by 1 base and J by 1 base, with 10 bases left in between. From germline, CDR1 is LNHDA and CDR2 SQIVND (reference sequence). DNA of the CDR3: TGTGCCAGTAGTATAGTAGGCCAGGTTAACTATGGCTACACCTTC. Protein product: CASSIVGQVNYGYTF.

This chain joins TRBV10-3 and TRBJ2-3; 9 bases agree with TRBD2. The ends lost 4 bases at V and 3 bases at J; junction bases unmatched: 2. The CDR3 is 14 amino acids. Per germline, CDR1 ENHRY and CDR2 SYGVKD. As DNA, the CDR3 is TGTGCCATCAGTGGGACTAGCGTTACAGATACGCAGTATTTT. Translation: CAISGTSVTDTQYF.